This T cell receptor (beta chain) was found in a study of control samples from healthy donors and cancer patients. TCRdb's copy holds only in-frame clones and misses some; the assay was immunoSEQ multiplex PCR. The table has about 48,000 clones, over 85% seen once. This CDR3 region has 17 residues. V dropped 3 bases and J dropped 10 bases, with 25 bases sitting between them. Per the germline V gene, CDR1 is MGHRA and CDR2 is YSYEKL. The chain links TRBV4-1 to TRBJ2-1; maybe TRBD1 (7 bases). The specimen sequenced was PBMCs. The sequence derives from a woman aged 45-60 years with head and neck cancer. The CDR3 spells CASSQALRGTARSEQFF. The DNA of the CDR3 is TGCGCCAGCAGCCAGGCCCTTCGGGGGACAGCGCGTAGCGAGCAGTTCTTC.